This paragraph reports one T cell receptor (beta chain). Primers: 60 Vbeta forward and 13 Jbeta reverse. The method was immunoSEQ multiplex PCR; TCRdb's version includes in-frame clones alone and lacks a portion of them. The table shows roughly 120,000 clones, with roughly four fifths occurring only once. These data belong to a study of cytomegalovirus exposure and HLA in healthy donors. The CDR3 is 18 amino acids. Per germline, CDR1 SGHVS and CDR2 FQNEAQ. The ends lost 1 base at V and 4 bases at J; junction bases unmatched: 12. The chain is built from TRBV7-8 and TRBJ2-5; TRBD2 agrees at 10 bases. Specimen: PBMCs. The receptor's source is a man aged 45 to 65 in good health and CMV-seronegative. The DNA of the CDR3 is TGTGCCAGCAGCTTAGTCGCTACTAGCGGGGAATTTGTAGAGACCCAGTACTTC. As protein: CASSLVATSGEFVETQYF.